This T cell receptor (beta chain) was retrieved from a study of T cell clones after liver transplantation. Turning to the study itself: Samples came from ITN030ST, which attempted immunosuppression withdrawal within 2 years of liver transplantation.

The germline V gene has CDR1 SEHNR and CDR2 FQNEAQ (reference sequence). The CDR3 runs 15 residues. Trimming removed 5 bases at V and 5 bases at J, with 19 bases between. Method: immunoSEQ multiplex PCR; TCRdb's copy keeps in-frame clones and lacks some. This table has under 20,000 clones, roughly 88% appearing once. This clone has just a few counts. The J gene is TRBJ2-7, the V gene TRBV7-9; D uncertain. The receptor comes from a human donor who received a liver transplant. This sample comprised CD8+ T cells from blood, obtained before liver transplant. CDR3 sequence (DNA): TGTGCCAGCAGCCCCGGTGTTTCGGGCGGCGACGAGCAGTACTTC. Translation: CASSPGVSGGDEQYF.